What follows are 8 T cell receptor beta chains derived from one specimen sequenced in a study of cytomegalovirus exposure and HLA in healthy donors. PCR was performed using 60 Vbeta and 13 Jbeta primers. Generated by immunoSEQ multiplex PCR, the TCRdb table keeps only in-frame clones and is missing some. The sample lists roughly 100,000 clones, around 77% occurring once. Sequencing was carried out using PBMCs. These receptors came from a woman aged 55-70 years in good health and CMV-seropositive.

The chain uses TRBV7-9 and TRBJ2-2; 9 bases fit TRBD2. J lost 6 bases, V lost 5 bases, and 10 bases had no gene match. The CDR3 has 16 residues. CDR1 and CDR2 (germline): SEHNR, FQNEAQ (reference sequence). CDR3 nucleotide sequence: TGTGCCAGCAGCCCGGGGGGAGCGGGAGGATCCGGGGAGCTGTTTTTT. It is translated as CASSPGGAGGSGELFF.

The rearrangement links TRBV5-6 to TRBJ1-4, with D perhaps TRBD1 (5 bases). V lost 4 bases and J lost 8, with 12 bases in between. CDR1 and CDR2 from the germline V gene are SGHDT and YYEEEE. The CDR3 consists of 13 residues. CDR3 in DNA: TGTGCCAGCAGCCGTGGACAAGACGAAAAACTGTTTTTT. It translates to CASSRGQDEKLFF. The full variable domain, completed using reference TRBV5-6 and TRBJ1-4, is DAGVTQSPTHLIKTRGQQVTLRCSPKSGHDTVSWYQQALGQGPQFIFQYYEEEERQRGNFPDRFSGHQFPNYSSELNVNALLLGDSALYLCASSRGQDEKLFFGSGTQLSVL.

CDR3 nucleotides: TGTGCCAGCAGCTCCGGACACCCGAACACTGAAGCTTTCTTT. Translating it yields CASSSGHPNTEAFF. This chain joins TRBV13 and TRBJ1-1; TRBD1 is a possible D gene (5 bases). The CDR3 is 14 residues long. Germline V gives CDR1 PRHDT, CDR2 FYEKMQ (reference sequence). V dropped 4 bases and J dropped 1 base, with 10 bases sitting between them. The entire variable domain, with the rest obtained from reference TRBV13 and TRBJ1-1, is as follows: AAGVIQSPRHLIKEKRETATLKCYPIPRHDTVYWYQQGPGQDPQFLISFYEKMQSDKGSIPDRFSAQQFSDYHSELNMSSLELGDSALYFCASSSGHPNTEAFFGQGTRLTVV.

The rearrangement joins TRBV9 to TRBJ1-5; D is uncertain. There are 13 residues in the CDR3. V lost 4 bases, J lost 10 bases, and 15 bases lay in between. The germline CDR1 and CDR2 sequences are SGDLS and YYNGEE. DNA of the CDR3: TGTGCCAGCAGCCCCCGGCGCGAGGGACCCCAGCATTTT. Encoded protein: CASSPRREGPQHF.

The chain is built from TRBV11-3 and TRBJ2-3, with D unresolved. Germline V CDR1 and CDR2: SGHNT, YENEEA. Between the trimmed V and J ends, which lost 1 base and 4 bases, there was a span of 3 bases. This CDR3 has 12 amino acids. CDR3 sequence reads: CASSLGPDTQYF. The CDR3 region has the DNA TGTGCCAGCAGCTTAGGGCCAGATACGCAGTATTTT.

V usage is TRBV27 and J usage is TRBJ1-6; TRBD1 aligns across 7 bases. The CDR3 extends over 13 amino acids. Germline V lookup: CDR1 MNHEY, CDR2 SMNVEV (reference sequence). V shed 6 bases and J 9 bases; nucleotides not matched to a gene: 5. The CDR3 bases are TGTGCCAGCAGCATGGACAGGTTTTCACCCCTCCACTTT. This gives the protein CASSMDRFSPLHF.

The chain links TRBV6-6 to TRBJ2-7; 7 bases are shared with TRBD2. The germline V gene encodes CDR1 MNHNY and CDR2 SVGAGI (reference sequence). The V and J ends lost 8 bases and 4 bases, in that order; junction bases with no gene match: 8. The CDR3 contains 13 residues. The CDR3 region has the DNA TGTGCCAGCGGAAGCGGGGAGGTATACGAGCAGTACTTC. It is translated as CASGSGEVYEQYF.

This clone showed up just a few times. The gene calls are TRBV7-9 and TRBJ2-7, with TRBD1 matching over 7 bases. The V gene's germline CDR1 is SEHNR and CDR2 FQNEAQ (reference sequence). V shed 1 base and J 10 bases; nucleotides not matched to a gene: 10. The CDR3 runs 14 residues. CDR3: CASSLGDSQTPQYF. The CDR3 DNA is TGTGCCAGCAGCTTAGGGGACAGCCAAACGCCCCAGTACTTC.